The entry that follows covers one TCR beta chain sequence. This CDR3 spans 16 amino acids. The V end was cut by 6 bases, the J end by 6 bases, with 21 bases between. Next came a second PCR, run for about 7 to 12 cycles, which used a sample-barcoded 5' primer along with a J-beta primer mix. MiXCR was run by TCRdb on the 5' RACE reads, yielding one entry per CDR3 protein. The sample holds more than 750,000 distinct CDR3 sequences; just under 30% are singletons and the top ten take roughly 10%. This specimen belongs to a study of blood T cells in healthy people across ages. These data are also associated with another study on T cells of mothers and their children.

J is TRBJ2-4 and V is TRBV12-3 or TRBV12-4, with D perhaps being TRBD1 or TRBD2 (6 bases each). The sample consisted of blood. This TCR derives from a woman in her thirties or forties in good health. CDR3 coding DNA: TGTGCCAGCAGCTACGGGACACCCTCCGGGGGAAACATTCAGTACTTC. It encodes CASSYGTPSGGNIQYF.